The rows below give T cell receptor beta chains drawn from one sample of a study of T cells in localized non-small cell lung cancer. Clones were read by immunoSEQ multiplex PCR, and TCRdb kept only the in-frame ones, dropping some. Of 15,000 to 20,000 clones detected, roughly 80% appear once; the ten largest clones hold about 29%. The material sequenced was peripheral blood, taken before any cancer treatment. All receptors derive from a male donor aged 60 or older with stage I lung adenocarcinoma. The CDR3 runs from the conserved cysteine through the conserved F or W. A D gene is named only where the DNA matches it firmly. Expanded clones get a size class; other rows say once, few or many, or leave the size out.

>NA|NA|TRBJ1-1|TRBV7-2|14
CASSLGQMNTEAFF
TGTGCCAGCAGCTTAGGACAGATGAACACTGAAGCTTTCTTT
>NA|NA|TRBJ1-2|TRBV4-1|14
CASSQGSANYGYTF
TGCGCCAGCAGCCAAGGCTCAGCTAACTATGGCTACACCTTC
>TRBD2|NA|TRBJ2-3|TRBV4-2|18
CASSQVGIGLASTDTQYF
TGTGCCAGCAGCCAAGTTGGAATCGGACTAGCGAGCACAGATACGCAGTATTTT
>TRBD2|NA|TRBJ2-1|TRBV27|16
CASRSLSAGEHNEQFF
TGTGCCAGCAGATCATTGAGCGCGGGAGAGCACAATGAGCAGTTCTTC
>TRBD1|NA|TRBJ1-4|TRBV5-1|15
CASSLGGTGTEKLFF
TGCGCCAGCAGCTTGGGGGGGACAGGAACCGAAAAACTGTTTTTT
>NA|NA|TRBJ2-1|TRBV19|14
CASSIRGEYNEQFF
TGTGCCAGTAGTATTAGGGGGGAGTACAATGAGCAGTTCTTC
>NA|few|TRBJ1-5|TRBV18|16
CASSPREGWSNQPQHF
TGTGCCAGCTCACCTCGGGAGGGATGGAGCAATCAGCCCCAGCATTTT
>NA|NA|TRBJ1-1|TRBV6-5|15
CASTLRETGNTEAFF
TGTGCCAGCACCCTAAGGGAGACAGGGAACACTGAAGCTTTCTTT
>TRBD1|once|TRBJ1-2|TRBV29-1|16
CSVEGTGGGGNYGYTF
TGCAGCGTTGAGGGGACAGGGGGCGGAGGTAACTATGGCTACACCTTC
>NA|NA|TRBJ1-4|TRBV30|12
CAWSRVNEKLFF
TGTGCCTGGAGTCGGGTAAATGAAAAACTGTTTTTT
>NA|NA|TRBJ1-2|TRBV5-6|16
CASAGDGGSFNYGYTF
TGTGCCAGCGCTGGAGACGGAGGTTCCTTTAACTATGGCTACACCTTC
>NA|few|TRBJ2-7|TRBV2|13
CASSRDFSYEQYF
TGTGCCAGCAGCCGGGACTTTTCCTACGAGCAGTACTTC
>TRBD2|NA|TRBJ2-3|TRBV7-6|16
CASSSRTSGSTDTQYF
TGTGCCAGCAGCAGTAGGACTAGCGGGTCTACAGATACGCAGTATTTT
>NA|NA|TRBJ2-2|TRBV6-6|15
CASSYRVLAAGELFF
TGTGCCAGCAGTTACCGGGTCTTGGCCGCCGGGGAGCTGTTTTTT
>NA|NA|TRBJ2-2|TRBV6-5|15
CASNPMAGNTGELFF
TGTGCCAGCAACCCGATGGCGGGGAACACCGGGGAGCTGTTTTTT
>TRBD1|NA|TRBJ2-2|TRBV11-3|16
CASSSPDRGGTGELFF
TGTGCCAGCAGCTCCCCTGACAGGGGGGGAACCGGGGAGCTGTTTTTT
>TRBD2|NA|TRBJ2-3|TRBV2|16
CASSGETSGGTDTQYF
TGTGCCAGCAGTGGGGAGACTAGCGGGGGCACAGATACGCAGTATTTT
>TRBD2|few|TRBJ2-5|TRBV5-5|16
CASSLEVAGGRETQYF
TGTGCCAGCAGCTTGGAGGTAGCGGGGGGCCGGGAGACCCAGTACTTC
>TRBD1|NA|TRBJ1-2|TRBV5-5|14
CASSMGDSFYGYTF
TGTGCCAGCAGCATGGGGGACAGTTTCTATGGCTACACCTTC
>TRBD1|NA|TRBJ1-6|TRBV9|16
CASSVGGGRGNSPLHF
TGTGCCAGCAGCGTAGGAGGGGGCAGGGGTAATTCACCCCTCCACTTT
>NA|NA|TRBJ1-2|TRBV6-1|12
CASTDSFGGYTF
TGTGCCAGCACTGACAGTTTCGGTGGCTACACCTTC
>TRBD2|once|TRBJ2-1|TRBV9|15
CASSSAGTTTNEQFF
TGTGCCAGCAGCTCAGCCGGGACTACTACCAATGAGCAGTTCTTC
>TRBD2|NA|TRBJ2-1|TRBV28|15
CASSHSGESYNEQFF
TGTGCCAGCAGTCATAGCGGGGAATCCTACAATGAGCAGTTCTTC
>TRBD2|NA|TRBJ2-1|TRBV27|17
CASSSAPGLAGYNEQFF
TGTGCCAGCAGTTCGGCTCCGGGACTAGCGGGGTATAATGAGCAGTTCTTC
>TRBD2|few|TRBJ2-7|TRBV19|13
CASSPSGGYEQYF
TGTGCCAGTAGTCCCAGCGGGGGCTACGAGCAGTACTTC
>NA|NA|TRBJ1-2|TRBV6-5|13
CASSPDSSHGYTF
TGTGCCAGCAGTCCGGACAGTAGCCATGGCTACACCTTC
>NA|NA|TRBJ2-5|TRBV10-3|14
CAISSGDGQETQYF
TGTGCCATCAGTTCAGGGGACGGCCAAGAGACCCAGTACTTC
>TRBD2|NA|TRBJ2-5|TRBV30|12
CAWSNGGKTQYF
TGTGCCTGGAGTAACGGGGGGAAGACCCAGTACTTC
>NA|NA|TRBJ1-3|TRBV2|15
CASKAQRGSGNTIYF
TGTGCCAGCAAGGCTCAGAGAGGTTCTGGAAACACCATATATTTT
>NA|NA|TRBJ2-1|TRBV11-2|16
CASSLDRSTTYNEQFF
TGTGCCAGCAGCTTAGATCGGTCTACCACCTACAATGAGCAGTTCTTC
>NA|NA|TRBJ2-2|TRBV6-1|13
CASTPGGGGELFF
TGTGCCAGCACCCCTGGTGGGGGCGGGGAGCTGTTTTTT
>TRBD1|few|TRBJ2-4|TRBV5-8|15
CASRVGQGEGNIQYF
TGTGCCAGCAGGGTCGGACAGGGTGAAGGAAACATTCAGTACTTC
>NA|NA|TRBJ2-7|TRBV7-2|15
CASSLMVQGTYEQYF
TGTGCCAGCAGCTTAATGGTACAGGGAACCTACGAGCAGTACTTC
>TRBD1|once|TRBJ1-2|TRBV13|14
CASSLGTGRYGYTF
TGTGCCAGCAGCTTAGGGACAGGGCGGTATGGCTACACCTTC
>TRBD1|NA|TRBJ1-2|TRBV6-5|15
CASRVDRGQGYGYTF
TGTGCCAGCAGGGTGGACAGGGGGCAAGGCTATGGCTACACCTTC
>NA|NA|TRBJ2-5|TRBV9|14
CASSVAGTMETQYF
TGTGCCAGCAGCGTAGCCGGGACAATGGAGACCCAGTACTTC
>NA|NA|TRBJ2-2|TRBV9|13
CASRLGNTGELFF
TGTGCCAGCCGTCTAGGGAACACCGGGGAGCTGTTTTTT
>NA|NA|TRBJ1-3|TRBV4-2|13
CASSPDSGNTIYF
TGTGCCAGCAGCCCTGACTCTGGAAACACCATATATTTT
>NA|NA|TRBJ1-5|TRBV18|17
CASSPVSIRDSNQPQHF
TGTGCCAGCTCACCAGTTTCCATCCGGGACAGCAATCAGCCCCAGCATTTT
>TRBD1|NA|TRBJ2-2|TRBV2|16
CASSPGTGRETGELFF
TGTGCCAGCAGCCCCGGGACAGGGAGGGAAACCGGGGAGCTGTTTTTT
>NA|NA|TRBJ1-2|TRBV4-1|12
CASSPWGPGYTF
TGCGCCAGCAGCCCGTGGGGGCCTGGCTACACCTTC
>NA|NA|TRBJ2-3|TRBV13|14
CASSLASFPDTQYF
TGTGCCAGCAGCTTAGCCAGCTTCCCAGATACGCAGTATTTT
>TRBD2|NA|TRBJ2-2|TRBV7-9|19
CASSLSGLAGVANTGELFF
TGTGCCAGCAGCTTAAGCGGACTAGCGGGAGTTGCGAACACCGGGGAGCTGTTTTTT
>NA|NA|TRBJ2-7|TRBV6-5|14
CASSSRQKPYEQYF
TGTGCCAGCAGTTCCCGACAGAAGCCCTACGAGCAGTACTTC
>NA|few|TRBJ2-6|TRBV19|16
CASSLSGRSGANVLTF
TGTGCCAGTAGTCTCTCGGGGCGGTCTGGGGCCAACGTCCTGACTTTC
>NA|NA|TRBJ2-7|TRBV7-6|13
CASSFNPSYEQYF
TGTGCCAGCAGCTTCAACCCCAGCTACGAGCAGTACTTC
>TRBD1|NA|TRBJ2-2|TRBV6-5|14
CASSSTGGTGELFF
TGTGCCAGCAGCAGCACAGGGGGAACCGGGGAGCTGTTTTTT
>NA|NA|TRBJ2-2|TRBV7-2|15
CASSLVTGYTGELFF
TGTGCCAGCAGCTTAGTCACTGGGTACACCGGGGAGCTGTTTTTT
>NA|NA|TRBJ1-4|TRBV27|14
CASSLRATNEKLFF
TGTGCCAGCAGTTTACGGGCAACTAATGAAAAACTGTTTTTT
>NA|NA|TRBJ1-5|TRBV28|15
CASSPNGTPNQPQHF
TGTGCCAGCAGTCCAAACGGGACTCCAAATCAGCCCCAGCATTTT